Presented here are 7 T cell receptor beta chains from one specimen sequenced in a study of T cells after posttransplantation cyclophosphamide. Treatment was busulfan-fludarabine conditioning, a marrow graft, and cyclophosphamide on days +3 and +4. Only in-frame clones appear in the TCRdb table, and some are missing; sequencing was by immunoSEQ multiplex PCR. This sample has some 17,000 clones, each found more than once. The sequences come from PBMCs, collected after allogeneic stem cell transplant with posttransplant cyclophosphamide. The receptors derive from a female patient under 45 who received an allogeneic stem cell transplant from a related donor, was CMV-positive, and had no GVHD. The graft donor may have contributed some T cells.

This clone was observed at least ten times. The genes are TRBV5-1 and TRBJ1-2, with TRBD1 matching 7 bases. This CDR3 has 14 residues. V lost 4 bases, J lost 1 base, and 4 bases stayed unmatched. The germline CDR1 and CDR2 sequences are SGHRS and YFSETQ. DNA of the CDR3: TGCGCCAGCAGCGGAACAGGGGATAACTATGGCTACACCTTC. Its protein product is CASSGTGDNYGYTF.

This clone was seen repeatedly, ten times or more. The chain couples TRBV2 to TRBJ2-7; D is uncertain. Germline lookup yields CDR1 SNHLY and CDR2 FYNNEI. V dropped 7 bases and J dropped 3 bases, with 10 bases sitting between them. CDR3 length: 12 amino acids. DNA for the CDR3: TGTGCCAGCACGGGTTTAGGCTACGAGCAGTACTTC. This translates into CASTGLGYEQYF.

This clone occurred many times. The chain links TRBV7-9 to TRBJ1-1; D is unresolved. Germline V gene data show CDR1 as SEHNR and CDR2 as FQNEAQ (reference sequence). V lost 0 bases and J 5 bases, leaving 7 bases between the germline ends. The CDR3 runs 13 residues. CDR3 in amino acids: CASSLASGTEAFF. In DNA form, the CDR3 reads TGTGCCAGCAGCTTAGCATCGGGGACTGAAGCTTTCTTT.

This clone was observed many times. The gene calls are TRBV5-1 and TRBJ2-2; possibly TRBD1 for D (5 bases). This CDR3 comprises 16 residues. Germline V gene sequence: CDR1 SGHRS, CDR2 YFSETQ. The V end lost 5 bases, the J end lost 1 base, and 15 bases lay between the germline ends. The DNA of the CDR3 is TGCGCCAGCAGGTACGGCGTGGGGCTGAACACCGGGGAGCTGTTTTTT. This translates into CASRYGVGLNTGELFF.

This clone was seen repeatedly, ten times or more. V is TRBV27 and J is TRBJ1-1; D possibly corresponds to TRBD1 (6 bases). V was trimmed by 8 bases and J by 5 bases, leaving 12 bases between them. CDR1 is MNHEY, CDR2 SMNVEV, per germline (reference sequence). CDR3 size: 12 residues. The CDR3 DNA follows: TGTGCCAGCGTACAGGGAGGGACTGAAGCTTTCTTT. Protein sequence: CASVQGGTEAFF.

In this sample, this clone turned up many times. V and J are TRBV5-4 and TRBJ2-1, with D tentatively TRBD2 (5 bases). The V end lost 4 bases, the J end lost 3 bases, and 17 bases lay between the germline ends. The CDR3 runs 16 residues. Germline V gives CDR1 SGHNT, CDR2 YYREEE (reference sequence). DNA for the CDR3: TGTGCCAGCAGCGGGAGATGGAGCAGCAACTACAATGAGCAGTTCTTC. Encoded protein: CASSGRWSSNYNEQFF. The complete variable domain, with remaining parts taken from reference TRBV5-4 and TRBJ2-1, reads ETGVTQSPTHLIKTRGQQVTLRCSSQSGHNTVSWYQQALGQGPQFIFQYYREEENGRGNFPPRFSGLQFPNYSSELNVNALELDDSALYLCASSGRWSSNYNEQFFGPGTRLTVL.

This clone has ten or more counts. The chain joins TRBV2 to TRBJ1-5; the D is unclear. Germline V gene lookup returns CDR1 SNHLY and CDR2 FYNNEI. The ends were cut back, 1 base at V and 3 bases at J, with 4 bases in the middle. This CDR3 is 13 amino acids long. The CDR3 DNA reads as TGTGCCAGCAGTGAAGAGCACAATCAGCCCCAGCATTTT. Translated: CASSEEHNQPQHF.